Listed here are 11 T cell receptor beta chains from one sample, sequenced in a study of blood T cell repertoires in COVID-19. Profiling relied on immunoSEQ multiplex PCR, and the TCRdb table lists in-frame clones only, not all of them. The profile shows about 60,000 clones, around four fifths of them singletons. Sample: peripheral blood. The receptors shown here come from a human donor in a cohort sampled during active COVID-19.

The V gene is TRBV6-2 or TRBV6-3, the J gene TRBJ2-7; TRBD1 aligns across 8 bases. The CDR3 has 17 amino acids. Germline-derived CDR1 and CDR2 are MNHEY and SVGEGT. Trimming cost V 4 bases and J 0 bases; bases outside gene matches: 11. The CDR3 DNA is TGTGCCAGCAGTTTCTCAAGGACAGGGAGCAGCTCCTACGAGCAGTACTTC. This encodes CASSFSRTGSSSYEQYF.

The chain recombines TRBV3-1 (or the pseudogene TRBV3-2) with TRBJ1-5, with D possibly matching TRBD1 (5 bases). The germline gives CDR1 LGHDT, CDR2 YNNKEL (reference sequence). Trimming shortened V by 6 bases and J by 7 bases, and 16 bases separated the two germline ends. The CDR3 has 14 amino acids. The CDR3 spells CASSQGLPRQPQHF. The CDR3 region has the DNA TGTGCCAGCAGTCAGGGACTCCCGCGCCAGCCCCAGCATTTT.

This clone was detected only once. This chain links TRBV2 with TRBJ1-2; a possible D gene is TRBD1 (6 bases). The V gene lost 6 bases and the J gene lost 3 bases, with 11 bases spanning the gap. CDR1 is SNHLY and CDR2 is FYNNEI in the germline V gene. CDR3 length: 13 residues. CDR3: CASRDGTYYGYTF. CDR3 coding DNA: TGTGCCAGCAGGGACGGGACATACTATGGCTACACCTTC.

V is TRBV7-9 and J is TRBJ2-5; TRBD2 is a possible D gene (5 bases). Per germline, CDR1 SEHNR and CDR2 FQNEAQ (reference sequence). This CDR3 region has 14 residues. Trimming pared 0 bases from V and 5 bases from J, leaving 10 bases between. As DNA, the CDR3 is TGTGCCAGCAGCTTAGCCTCGGGAAGGGAGACCCAGTACTTC. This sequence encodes CASSLASGRETQYF.

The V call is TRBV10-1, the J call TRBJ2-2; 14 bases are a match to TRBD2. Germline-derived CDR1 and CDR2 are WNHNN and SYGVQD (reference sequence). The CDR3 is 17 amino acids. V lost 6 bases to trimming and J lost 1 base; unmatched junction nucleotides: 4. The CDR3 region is CASSTGLAGVNTGELFF. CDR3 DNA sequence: TGCGCCAGCAGCACGGGACTAGCGGGGGTGAACACCGGGGAGCTGTTTTTT.

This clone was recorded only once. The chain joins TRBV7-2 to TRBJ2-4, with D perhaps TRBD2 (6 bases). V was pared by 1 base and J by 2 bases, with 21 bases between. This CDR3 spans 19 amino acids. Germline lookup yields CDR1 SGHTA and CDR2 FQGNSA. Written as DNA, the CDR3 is TGTGCCAGCAGCTTAGATTGGGGAGGAGGCCCCCAGACCAAAAACATTCAGTACTTC. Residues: CASSLDWGGGPQTKNIQYF.

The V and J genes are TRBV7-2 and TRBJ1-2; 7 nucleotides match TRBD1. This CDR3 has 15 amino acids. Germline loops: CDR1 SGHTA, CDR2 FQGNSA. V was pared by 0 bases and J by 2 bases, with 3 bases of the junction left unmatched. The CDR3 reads CASSLAGTVNYGYTF. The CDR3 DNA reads TGTGCCAGCAGCTTAGCCGGGACAGTAAACTATGGCTACACCTTC.

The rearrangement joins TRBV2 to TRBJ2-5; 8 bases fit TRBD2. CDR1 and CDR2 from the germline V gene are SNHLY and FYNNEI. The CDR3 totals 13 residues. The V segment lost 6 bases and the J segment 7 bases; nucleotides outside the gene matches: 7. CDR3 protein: CASRDSGGATQYF. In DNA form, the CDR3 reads TGTGCCAGCAGGGACTCGGGAGGGGCGACCCAGTACTTC. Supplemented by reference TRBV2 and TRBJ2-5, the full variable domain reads EPEVTQTPSHQVTQMGQEVILRCVPISNHLYFYWYRQILGQKVEFLVSFYNNEISEKSEIFDDQFSVERPDGSNFTLKIRSTKLEDSAMYFCASRDSGGATQYFGPGTRLLVL.

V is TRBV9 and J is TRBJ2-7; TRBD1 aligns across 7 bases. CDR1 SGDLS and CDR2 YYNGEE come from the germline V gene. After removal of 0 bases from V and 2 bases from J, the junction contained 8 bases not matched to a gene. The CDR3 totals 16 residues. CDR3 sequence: CASSVVIGTVTYEQYF. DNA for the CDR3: TGTGCCAGCAGCGTAGTGATCGGGACAGTTACCTACGAGCAGTACTTC.

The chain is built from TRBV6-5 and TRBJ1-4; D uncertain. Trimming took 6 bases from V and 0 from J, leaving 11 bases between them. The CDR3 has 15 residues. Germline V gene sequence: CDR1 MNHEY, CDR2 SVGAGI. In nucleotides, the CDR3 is TGTGCCAGCAGCCGGGGAGGGTCAACTAATGAAAAACTGTTTTTT. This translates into CASSRGGSTNEKLFF.

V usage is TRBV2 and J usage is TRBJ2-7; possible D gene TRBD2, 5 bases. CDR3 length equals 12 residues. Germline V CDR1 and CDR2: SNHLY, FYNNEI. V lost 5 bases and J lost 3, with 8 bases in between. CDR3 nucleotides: TGTGCCAGCAGTTCTAGCTTCTACGAGCAGTACTTC. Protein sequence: CASSSSFYEQYF.